These T cell receptor beta chains were read from a single sample in a study of cytomegalovirus exposure and HLA in healthy donors. Here immunoSEQ multiplex PCR was the method, and the copy in TCRdb shows in-frame clones only, minus some. The data hold around 120,000 clones, with around 86% observed a single time. The specimen was PBMCs. These receptors all stem from a woman aged 25-40 years in good health and CMV-seronegative. CDR3s include the opening cysteine and the closing phenylalanine or tryptophan.

TRBV6-5	TRBJ2-2	CASRPQGPGELFF
TRBV4-2	TRBJ2-7	CASSQEDTEQYF
TRBV11-2	TRBJ2-1	CASSPGTGGYNEQFF
TRBV5-4	TRBJ2-6	CASSDRLDRETGANVLTF
TRBV4-2	TRBJ2-3	CASSQERGGGTDTQYF
TRBV19	TRBJ2-2	CASSDPRTRGTGELFF
TRBV7-8	TRBJ2-7	CASSLARISQRESHEQYF
TRBV4-3	TRBJ1-2	CASSQDSFSYTGDKYGYTF
TRBV28	TRBJ2-5	CASQTGGFVETQYF
TRBV7-9	TRBJ2-7	CASSLAQGATYEQYF
TRBV6-6	TRBJ2-6	CASRAPGANVLTF
TRBV7-2	TRBJ2-5	CASSFGGEQYF
TRBV6-1	TRBJ1-4	CASSHNEKLFF
TRBV28	TRBJ2-1	CASGTGNEQFF
TRBV27	TRBJ2-7	CASSLGQNYEQYF
TRBV28	TRBJ1-1	CASSRTGHPQTEAFF
TRBV5-1	TRBJ2-7	CASSLAGDSYEQYF
TRBV6-1	TRBJ2-3	CASTPTSARTDTQYF
TRBV11-2	TRBJ2-1	CASSPTWGGGFF
TRBV5-8	TRBJ2-5	CASSLGSSGKETQYF
TRBV6-8	TRBJ2-1	CASRTGASGCYNEQFF
TRBV7-8	TRBJ2-1	CASSLAAGGGYNEQFF
TRBV5-4	TRBJ2-7	CASSLGQGKNYEQYF
TRBV7-9	TRBJ1-5	CASTHPLGQLGPPNKPQHF
TRBV28	TRBJ2-7	CASSAPAGGLSEQYF
TRBV5-6	TRBJ2-7	CASSLGPGGGEQYF
TRBV10-3	TRBJ2-1	CAIRRLENNEQFF
TRBV7-6	TRBJ2-1	CASRAWTGDYEQFF
TRBV4-3	TRBJ2-1	CASSQEIRGLAAYNEQFF
TRBV28	TRBJ2-7	CASSTPGTGPYEQYF
TRBV28	TRBJ1-5	CASRPTRQGPNQPQHF
TRBV14	TRBJ1-4	CASSPGDRKLEKLFF
TRBV10-3	TRBJ1-1	CATQGGRTEAFF
TRBV28	TRBJ2-7	CASSSAPGYEQYF
TRBV2	TRBJ1-1	CASSAGRPEAFF
TRBV7-7	TRBJ2-5	CASSLIEGGQETQYF
TRBV4-3	TRBJ2-1	CASSQGWQVENEQFF
TRBV6-5	TRBJ2-1	CASRTPGLSGDEQFF
TRBV28	TRBJ2-5	CASSFPRLGAYNQETQYF
TRBV7-8	TRBJ1-2	CASSRAYEGDGYTF
TRBV14	TRBJ1-5	CASSQGRQPQHF
TRBV11-2	TRBJ1-5	CASSASRDRNQPQHF
TRBV10-3	TRBJ2-4	CAISPDRDLAKNIQYF
TRBV5-4	TRBJ2-1	CASRPWTSGRDEQFF
TRBV19	TRBJ2-3	CASNERLAGRYTDTQYF
TRBV5-1	TRBJ1-5	CASSLEGHSNQPQHF
TRBV5-4	TRBJ1-2	CASSFTGSQGYTF
TRBV4-3	TRBJ1-4	CASSQVEGQGSEKLFF
TRBV5-4	TRBJ2-7	CASNRLEADEQYF
TRBV10-3	TRBJ2-1	CAISDMVGGSSYNEQFF
TRBV6-1	TRBJ1-5	CASSEAPGGLDQPQHF